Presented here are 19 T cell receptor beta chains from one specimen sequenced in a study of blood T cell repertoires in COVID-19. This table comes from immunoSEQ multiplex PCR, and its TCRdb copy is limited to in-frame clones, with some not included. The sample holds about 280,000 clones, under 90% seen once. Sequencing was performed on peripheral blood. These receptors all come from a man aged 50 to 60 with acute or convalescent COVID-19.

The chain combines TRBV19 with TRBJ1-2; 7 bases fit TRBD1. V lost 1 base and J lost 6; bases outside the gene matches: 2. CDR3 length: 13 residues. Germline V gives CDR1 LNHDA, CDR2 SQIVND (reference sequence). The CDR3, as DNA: TGTGCCAGTAGTATAGGGACAGGAGATGGCTACACCTTC. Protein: CASSIGTGDGYTF.

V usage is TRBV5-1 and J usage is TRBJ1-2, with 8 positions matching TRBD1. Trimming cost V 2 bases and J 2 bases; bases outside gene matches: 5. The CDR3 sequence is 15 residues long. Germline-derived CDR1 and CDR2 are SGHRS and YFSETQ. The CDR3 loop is CASSFSRTGNYGYTF. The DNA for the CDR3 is TGCGCCAGCAGCTTCTCCCGGACAGGGAACTATGGCTACACCTTC.

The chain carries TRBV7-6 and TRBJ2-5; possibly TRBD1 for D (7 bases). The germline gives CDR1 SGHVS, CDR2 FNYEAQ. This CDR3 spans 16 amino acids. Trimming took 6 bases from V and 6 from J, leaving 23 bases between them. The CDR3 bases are TGTGCCAGCAGAAAGCAGGAGGGGGCAGGGGAAAAGACCCAGTACTTC. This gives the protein CASRKQEGAGEKTQYF.

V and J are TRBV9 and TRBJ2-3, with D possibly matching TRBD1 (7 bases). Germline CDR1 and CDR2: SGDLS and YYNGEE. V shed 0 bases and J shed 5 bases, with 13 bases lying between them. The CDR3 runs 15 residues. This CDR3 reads CASSVAPQGGDTQYF. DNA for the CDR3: TGTGCCAGCAGCGTAGCTCCCCAGGGGGGAGATACGCAGTATTTT.

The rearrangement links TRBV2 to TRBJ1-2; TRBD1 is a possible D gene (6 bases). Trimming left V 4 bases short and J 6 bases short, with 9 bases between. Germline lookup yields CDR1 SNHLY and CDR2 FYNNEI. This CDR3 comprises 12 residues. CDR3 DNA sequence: TGTGCCAGCAGTGGTAACAGGGATGGCTACACCTTC. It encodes CASSGNRDGYTF.

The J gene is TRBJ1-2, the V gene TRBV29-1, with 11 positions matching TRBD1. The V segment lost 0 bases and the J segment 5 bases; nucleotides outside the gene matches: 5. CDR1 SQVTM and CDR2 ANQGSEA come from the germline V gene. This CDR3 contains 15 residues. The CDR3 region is CSVEDQGDRGYGYTF. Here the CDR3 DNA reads TGCAGCGTTGAAGATCAAGGGGACAGGGGGTATGGCTACACCTTC.

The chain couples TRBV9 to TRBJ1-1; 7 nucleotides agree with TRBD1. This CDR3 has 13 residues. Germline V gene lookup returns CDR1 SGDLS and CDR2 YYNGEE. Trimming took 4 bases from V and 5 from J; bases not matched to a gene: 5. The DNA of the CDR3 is TGTGCCAGCAGCCAAGGACAGGAGACTGAAGCTTTCTTT. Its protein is CASSQGQETEAFF.

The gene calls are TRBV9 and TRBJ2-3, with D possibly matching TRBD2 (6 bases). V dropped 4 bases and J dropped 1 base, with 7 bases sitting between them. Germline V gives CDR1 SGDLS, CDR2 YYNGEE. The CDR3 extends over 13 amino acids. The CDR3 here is CASSPSGTDTQYF. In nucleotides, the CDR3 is TGTGCCAGCAGCCCTAGCGGCACAGATACGCAGTATTTT.

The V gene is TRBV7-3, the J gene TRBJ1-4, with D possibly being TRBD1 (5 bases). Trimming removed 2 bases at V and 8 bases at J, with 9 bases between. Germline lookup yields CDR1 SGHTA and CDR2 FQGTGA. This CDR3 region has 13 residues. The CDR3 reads CASSLGGNEKLFF. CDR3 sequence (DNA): TGTGCCAGCAGCTTAGGGGGGAACGAAAAACTGTTTTTT.

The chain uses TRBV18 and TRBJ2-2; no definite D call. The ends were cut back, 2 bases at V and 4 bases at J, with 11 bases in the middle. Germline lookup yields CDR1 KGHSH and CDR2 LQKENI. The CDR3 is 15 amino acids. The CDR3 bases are TGTGCCAGCTCACCAGACTCCGGTAGCACCGGGGAGCTGTTTTTT. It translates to CASSPDSGSTGELFF.

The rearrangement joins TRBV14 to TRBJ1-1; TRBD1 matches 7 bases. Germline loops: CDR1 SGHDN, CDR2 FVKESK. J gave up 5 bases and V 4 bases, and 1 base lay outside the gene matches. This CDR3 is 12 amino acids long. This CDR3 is CASSPGGTEAFF. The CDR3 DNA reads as TGTGCCAGCAGCCCAGGGGGTACTGAAGCTTTCTTT.

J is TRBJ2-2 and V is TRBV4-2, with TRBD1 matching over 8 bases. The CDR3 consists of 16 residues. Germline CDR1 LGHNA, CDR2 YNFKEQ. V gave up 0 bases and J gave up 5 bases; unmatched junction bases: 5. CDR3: CASSQDHRGVTGELFF. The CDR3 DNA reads TGTGCCAGCAGCCAAGATCACAGGGGGGTTACCGGGGAGCTGTTTTTT.

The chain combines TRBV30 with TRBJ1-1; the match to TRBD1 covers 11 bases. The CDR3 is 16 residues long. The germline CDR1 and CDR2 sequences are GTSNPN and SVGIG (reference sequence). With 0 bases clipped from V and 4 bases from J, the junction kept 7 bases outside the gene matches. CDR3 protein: CAWSVQGTGGSTEAFF. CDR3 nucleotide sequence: TGTGCCTGGAGTGTACAGGGGACAGGGGGTTCCACTGAAGCTTTCTTT.

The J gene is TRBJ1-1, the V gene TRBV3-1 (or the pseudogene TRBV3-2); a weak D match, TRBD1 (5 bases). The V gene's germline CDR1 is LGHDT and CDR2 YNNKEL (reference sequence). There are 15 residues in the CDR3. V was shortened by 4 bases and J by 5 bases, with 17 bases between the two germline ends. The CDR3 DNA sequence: TGTGCCAGCAGCCTTGGGGGGACTCCGGGGACTGAAGCTTTCTTT. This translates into CASSLGGTPGTEAFF.

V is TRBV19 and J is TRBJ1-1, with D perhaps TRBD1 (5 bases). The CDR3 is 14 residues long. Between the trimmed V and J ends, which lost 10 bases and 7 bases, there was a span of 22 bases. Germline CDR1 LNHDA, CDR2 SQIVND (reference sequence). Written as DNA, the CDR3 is TGTGCCACTACCGCGGGACGCCGAGGCAGTGAAGCTTTCTTT. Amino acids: CATTAGRRGSEAFF.

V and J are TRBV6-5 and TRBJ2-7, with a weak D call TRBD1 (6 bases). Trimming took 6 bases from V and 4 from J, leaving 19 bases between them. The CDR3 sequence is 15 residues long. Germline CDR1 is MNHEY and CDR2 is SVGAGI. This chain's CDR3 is CASRPARGPLYEQYF. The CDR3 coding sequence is TGTGCCAGCAGACCCGCCAGGGGACCACTTTACGAGCAGTACTTC.

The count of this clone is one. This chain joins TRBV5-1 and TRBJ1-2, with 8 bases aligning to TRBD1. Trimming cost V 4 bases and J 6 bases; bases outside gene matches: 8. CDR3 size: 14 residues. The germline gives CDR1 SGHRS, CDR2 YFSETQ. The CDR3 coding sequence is TGCGCCAGCAGCGCCCGGACAGGGATCGATGGCTACACCTTC. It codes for CASSARTGIDGYTF.

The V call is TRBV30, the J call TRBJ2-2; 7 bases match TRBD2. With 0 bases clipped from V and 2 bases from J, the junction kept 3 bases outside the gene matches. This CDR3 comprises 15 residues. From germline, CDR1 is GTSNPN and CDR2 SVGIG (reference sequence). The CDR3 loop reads CAWSVLAGNTGELFF. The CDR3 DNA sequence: TGTGCCTGGAGTGTATTAGCGGGCAACACCGGGGAGCTGTTTTTT.

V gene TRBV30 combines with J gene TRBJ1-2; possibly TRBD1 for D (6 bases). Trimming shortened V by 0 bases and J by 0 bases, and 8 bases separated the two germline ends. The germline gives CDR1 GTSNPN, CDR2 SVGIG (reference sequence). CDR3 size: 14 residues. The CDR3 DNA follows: TGTGCCTGGAGTGTACAGGGATCTAACTATGGCTACACCTTC. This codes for CAWSVQGSNYGYTF.